Sequencing of this T cell receptor (beta chain) was carried out in a study of shared clonotypes between healthy human individuals. At deep level, the assay was performed. Some clones are missing from TCRdb's copy, which holds only in-frame ones; the method was immunoSEQ multiplex PCR. The sample records over a million clones, roughly 80% being singletons. V was shortened by 5 bases and J by 2 bases, with 10 bases between the two germline ends. The CDR3 loop spans 13 amino acids. Germline CDR1 and CDR2: LNHDA and SQIVND (reference sequence). The sample taken for sequencing was memory CD4+ T cells sorted from blood. Subset in this sample: CD45RA-negative fraction. This TCR was recovered from a man aged 18 to 35 in good health. The chain carries TRBV19 and TRBJ2-7; D not resolved. This chain's CDR3 is CASSSTPTYEQYF. The CDR3 DNA reads TGTGCCAGTAGTTCGACACCTACCTACGAGCAGTACTTC.